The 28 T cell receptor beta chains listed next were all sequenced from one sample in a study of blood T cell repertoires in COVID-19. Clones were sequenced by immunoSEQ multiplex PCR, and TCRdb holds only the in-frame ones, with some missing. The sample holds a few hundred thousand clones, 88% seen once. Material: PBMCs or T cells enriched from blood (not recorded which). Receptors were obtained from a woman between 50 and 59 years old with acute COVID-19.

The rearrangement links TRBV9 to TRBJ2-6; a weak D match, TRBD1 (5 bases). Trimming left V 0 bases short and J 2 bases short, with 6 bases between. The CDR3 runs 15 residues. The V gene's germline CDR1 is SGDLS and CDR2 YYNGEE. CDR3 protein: CASSVAGTGANVLTF. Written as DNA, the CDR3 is TGTGCCAGCAGCGTAGCAGGGACTGGGGCCAACGTCCTGACTTTC.

The CDR3 nucleotides read TGTGCCAGCAGTTTCGGGAGGTTGACAACAGATACGCAGTATTTT. Its translation: CASSFGRLTTDTQYF. The chain recombines TRBV27 with TRBJ2-3; 7 bases agree with TRBD2. The CDR3 runs 15 residues. Germline V gene sequence: CDR1 MNHEY, CDR2 SMNVEV (reference sequence). The V and J ends lost 3 bases and 3 bases, in that order; junction bases with no gene match: 6.

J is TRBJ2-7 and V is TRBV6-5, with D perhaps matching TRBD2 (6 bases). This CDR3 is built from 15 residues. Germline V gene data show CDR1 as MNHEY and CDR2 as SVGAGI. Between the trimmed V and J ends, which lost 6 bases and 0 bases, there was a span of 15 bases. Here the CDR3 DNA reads TGTGCCAGCAGCTTCCGGGACGGGAGCTCCTACGAGCAGTACTTC. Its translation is CASSFRDGSSYEQYF.

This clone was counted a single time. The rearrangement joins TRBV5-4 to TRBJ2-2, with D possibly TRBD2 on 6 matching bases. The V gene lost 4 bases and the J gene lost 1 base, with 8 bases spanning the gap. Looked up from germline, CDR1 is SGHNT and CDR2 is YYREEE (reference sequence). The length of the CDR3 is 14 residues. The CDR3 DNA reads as TGTGCCAGCAGCAGGCGGGGGAACACCGGGGAGCTGTTTTTT. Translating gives CASSRRGNTGELFF.

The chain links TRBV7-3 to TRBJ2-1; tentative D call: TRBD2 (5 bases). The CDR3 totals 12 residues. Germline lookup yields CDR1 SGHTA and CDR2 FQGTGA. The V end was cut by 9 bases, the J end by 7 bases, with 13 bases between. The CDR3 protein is CASGRGTNEQFF. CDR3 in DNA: TGTGCCAGTGGTCGGGGAACTAATGAGCAGTTCTTC.

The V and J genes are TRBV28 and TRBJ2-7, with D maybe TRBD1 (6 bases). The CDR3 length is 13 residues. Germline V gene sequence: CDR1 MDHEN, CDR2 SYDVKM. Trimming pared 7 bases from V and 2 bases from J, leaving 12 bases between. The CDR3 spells CASKGGGAYEQYF. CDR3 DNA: TGTGCCAGCAAGGGTGGGGGCGCCTACGAGCAGTACTTC.

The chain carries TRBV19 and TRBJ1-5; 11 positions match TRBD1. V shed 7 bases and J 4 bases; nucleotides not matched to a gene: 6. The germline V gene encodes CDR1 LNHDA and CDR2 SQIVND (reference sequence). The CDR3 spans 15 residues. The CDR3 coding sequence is TGTGCCAGTACCTCGGACAGGGGGCGAAATCAGCCCCAGCATTTT. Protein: CASTSDRGRNQPQHF.

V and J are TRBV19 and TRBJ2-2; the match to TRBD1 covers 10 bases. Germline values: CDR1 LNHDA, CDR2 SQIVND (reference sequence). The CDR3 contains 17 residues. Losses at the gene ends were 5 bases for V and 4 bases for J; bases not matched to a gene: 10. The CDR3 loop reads CASSFRTGGTSTGELFF. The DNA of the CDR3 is TGTGCCAGTAGTTTCCGGACAGGGGGTACGAGCACCGGGGAGCTGTTTTTT.

The CDR3 reads CASSDGQGTNEKLFF. The CDR3 DNA sequence: TGCGCCAGCAGCGACGGGCAGGGGACTAATGAAAAACTGTTTTTT. The rearrangement links TRBV4-1 to TRBJ1-4; possibly TRBD1 for D (6 bases). The germline V and J ends were trimmed by 5 bases and 2 bases, with 12 bases remaining between them. Germline CDR1 is MGHRA and CDR2 is YSYEKL. The CDR3 extends over 15 amino acids.

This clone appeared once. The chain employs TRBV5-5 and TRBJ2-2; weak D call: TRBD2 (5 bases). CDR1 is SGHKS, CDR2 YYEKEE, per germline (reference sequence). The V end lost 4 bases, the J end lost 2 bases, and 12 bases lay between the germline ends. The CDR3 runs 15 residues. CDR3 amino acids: CASSPGLANTGELFF. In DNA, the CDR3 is TGTGCCAGCAGCCCGGGGTTAGCTAACACCGGGGAGCTGTTTTTT.

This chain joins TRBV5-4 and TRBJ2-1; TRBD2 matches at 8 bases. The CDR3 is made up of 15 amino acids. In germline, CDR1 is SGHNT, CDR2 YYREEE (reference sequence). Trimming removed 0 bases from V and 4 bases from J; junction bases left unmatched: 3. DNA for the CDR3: TGTGCCAGCAGCTTGGGAGCGGGAGTTTACAATGAGCAGTTCTTC. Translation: CASSLGAGVYNEQFF.

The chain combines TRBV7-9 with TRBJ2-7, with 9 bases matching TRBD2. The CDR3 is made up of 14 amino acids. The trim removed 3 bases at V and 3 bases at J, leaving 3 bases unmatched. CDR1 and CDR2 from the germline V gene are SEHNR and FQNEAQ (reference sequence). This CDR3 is CASSFLAGIYEQYF. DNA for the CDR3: TGTGCCAGCAGCTTCCTAGCGGGGATCTACGAGCAGTACTTC.

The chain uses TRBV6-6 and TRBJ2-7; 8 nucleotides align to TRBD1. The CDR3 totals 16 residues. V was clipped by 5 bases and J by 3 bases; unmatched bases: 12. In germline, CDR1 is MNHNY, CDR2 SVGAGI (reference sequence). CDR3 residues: CASSRDRTGRVYEQYF. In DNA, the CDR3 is TGTGCCAGCAGTCGAGACCGGACAGGGCGGGTCTACGAGCAGTACTTC.

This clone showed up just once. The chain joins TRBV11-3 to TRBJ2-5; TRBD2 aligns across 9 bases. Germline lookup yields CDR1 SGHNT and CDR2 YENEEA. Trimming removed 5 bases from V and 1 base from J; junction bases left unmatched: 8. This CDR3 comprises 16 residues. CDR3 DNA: TGTGCCAGCAGCCCAGGACTAGCGAGCACCCAAGAGACCCAGTACTTC. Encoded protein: CASSPGLASTQETQYF.

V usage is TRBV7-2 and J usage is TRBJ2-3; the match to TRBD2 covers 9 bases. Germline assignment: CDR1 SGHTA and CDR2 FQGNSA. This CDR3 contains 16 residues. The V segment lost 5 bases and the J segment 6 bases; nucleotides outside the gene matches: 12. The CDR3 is CASSPPAGGPSDTQYF. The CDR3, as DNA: TGTGCCAGCAGCCCCCCGGCGGGAGGGCCCTCGGATACGCAGTATTTT.

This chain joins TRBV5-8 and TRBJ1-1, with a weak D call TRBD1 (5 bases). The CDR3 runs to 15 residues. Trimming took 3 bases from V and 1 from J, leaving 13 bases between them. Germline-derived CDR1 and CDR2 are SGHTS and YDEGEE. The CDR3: CASSSEPGSNTEAFF. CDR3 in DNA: TGTGCCAGCAGCTCAGAGCCAGGGTCGAACACTGAAGCTTTCTTT.

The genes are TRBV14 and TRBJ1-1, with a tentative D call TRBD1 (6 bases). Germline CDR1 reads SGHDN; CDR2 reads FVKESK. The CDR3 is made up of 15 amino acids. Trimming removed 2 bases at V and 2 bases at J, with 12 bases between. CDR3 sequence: CASSQSGGYNTEAFF. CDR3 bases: TGTGCCAGCAGCCAATCTGGGGGCTACAACACTGAAGCTTTCTTT.

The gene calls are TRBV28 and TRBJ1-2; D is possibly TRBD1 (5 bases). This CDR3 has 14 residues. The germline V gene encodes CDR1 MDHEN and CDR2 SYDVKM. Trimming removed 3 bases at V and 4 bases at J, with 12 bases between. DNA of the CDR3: TGTGCCAGCAGTTTCTCGACGGGGGTCTATGGCTACACCTTC. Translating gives CASSFSTGVYGYTF.

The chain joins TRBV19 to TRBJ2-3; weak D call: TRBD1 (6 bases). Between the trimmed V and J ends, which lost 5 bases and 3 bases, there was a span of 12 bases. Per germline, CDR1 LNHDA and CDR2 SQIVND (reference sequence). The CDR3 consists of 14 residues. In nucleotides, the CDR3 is TGTGCCAGTAGTTCAAACAGGGAGACAGATACGCAGTATTTT. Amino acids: CASSSNRETDTQYF.

CDR3 amino acids: CASSPLDRGLGETQYF. Here the CDR3 DNA reads TGTGCCAGCAGCCCGCTGGACAGGGGGCTGGGAGAGACCCAGTACTTC. The chain recombines TRBV27 with TRBJ2-5; TRBD1 agrees at 11 bases. Germline V gene lookup returns CDR1 MNHEY and CDR2 SMNVEV (reference sequence). This CDR3 is built from 16 residues. V was clipped by 6 bases and J by 4 bases; unmatched bases: 10.

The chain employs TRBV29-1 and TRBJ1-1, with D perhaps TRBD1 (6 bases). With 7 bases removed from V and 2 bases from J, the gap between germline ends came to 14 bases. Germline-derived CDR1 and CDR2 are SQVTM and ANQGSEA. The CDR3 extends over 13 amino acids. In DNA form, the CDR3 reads TGCAGCGCGACCAGGGGCTTTAACACTGAAGCTTTCTTT. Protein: CSATRGFNTEAFF.

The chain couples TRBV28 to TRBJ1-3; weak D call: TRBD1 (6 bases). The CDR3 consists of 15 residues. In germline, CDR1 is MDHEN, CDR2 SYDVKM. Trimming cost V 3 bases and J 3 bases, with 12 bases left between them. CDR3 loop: CASSLVQGVGNTIYF. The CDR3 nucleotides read TGTGCCAGCAGTTTGGTACAGGGTGTTGGAAACACCATATATTTT.

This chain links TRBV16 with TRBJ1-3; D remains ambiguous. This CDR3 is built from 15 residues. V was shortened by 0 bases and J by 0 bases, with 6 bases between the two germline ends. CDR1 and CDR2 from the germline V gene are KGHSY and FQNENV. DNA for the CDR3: TGTGCCAGCAGCCAATCGACTTACTCTGGAAACACCATATATTTT. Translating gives CASSQSTYSGNTIYF.

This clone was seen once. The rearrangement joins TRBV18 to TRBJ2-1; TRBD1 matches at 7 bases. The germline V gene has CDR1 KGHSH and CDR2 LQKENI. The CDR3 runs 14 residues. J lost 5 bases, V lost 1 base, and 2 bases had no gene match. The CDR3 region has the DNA TGTGCCAGCTCACCACAGGGGGCTAACAATGAGCAGTTCTTC. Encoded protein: CASSPQGANNEQFF.

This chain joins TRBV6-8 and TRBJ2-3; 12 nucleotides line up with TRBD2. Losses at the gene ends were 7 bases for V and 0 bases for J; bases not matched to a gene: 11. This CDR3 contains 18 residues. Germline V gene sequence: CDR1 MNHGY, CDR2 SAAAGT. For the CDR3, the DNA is TGTGCCAGCACCATTACGGGGACTAGCGGGCCTAGCACAGATACGCAGTATTTT. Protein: CASTITGTSGPSTDTQYF.

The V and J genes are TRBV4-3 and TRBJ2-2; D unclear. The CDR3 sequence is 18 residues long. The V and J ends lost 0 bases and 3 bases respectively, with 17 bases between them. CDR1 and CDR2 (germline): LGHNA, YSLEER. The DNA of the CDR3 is TGCGCCAGCAGCCAAGATTTCGTGTCCAAACCGGACACCGGGGAGCTGTTTTTT. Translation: CASSQDFVSKPDTGELFF.

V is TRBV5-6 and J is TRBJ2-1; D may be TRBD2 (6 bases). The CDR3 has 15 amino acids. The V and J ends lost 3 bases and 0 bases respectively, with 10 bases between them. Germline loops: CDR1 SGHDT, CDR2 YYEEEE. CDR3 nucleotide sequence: TGTGCCAGCAGCTGGTTAGCGGACTCCTACAATGAGCAGTTCTTC. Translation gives CASSWLADSYNEQFF.

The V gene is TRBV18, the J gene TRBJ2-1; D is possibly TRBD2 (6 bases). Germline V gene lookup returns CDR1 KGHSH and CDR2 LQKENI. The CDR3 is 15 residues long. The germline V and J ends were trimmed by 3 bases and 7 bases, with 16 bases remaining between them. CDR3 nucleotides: TGTGCCAGCTCACCGCCAGGGTTGGGGGGAAATGAGCAGTTCTTC. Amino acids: CASSPPGLGGNEQFF.